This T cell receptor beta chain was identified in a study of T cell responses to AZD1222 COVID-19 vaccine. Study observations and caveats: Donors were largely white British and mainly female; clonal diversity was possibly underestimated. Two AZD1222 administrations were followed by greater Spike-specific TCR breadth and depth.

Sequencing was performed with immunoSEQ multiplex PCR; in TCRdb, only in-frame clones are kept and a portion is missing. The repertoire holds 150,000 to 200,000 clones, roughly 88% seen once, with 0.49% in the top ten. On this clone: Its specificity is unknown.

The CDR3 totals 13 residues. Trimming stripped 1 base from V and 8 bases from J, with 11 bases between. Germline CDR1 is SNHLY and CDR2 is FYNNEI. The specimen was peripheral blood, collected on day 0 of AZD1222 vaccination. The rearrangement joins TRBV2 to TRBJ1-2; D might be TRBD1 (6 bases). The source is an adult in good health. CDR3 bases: TGTGCCAGCAGTGAAGAGAGGGGGTCGGGCTACACCTTC. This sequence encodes CASSEERGSGYTF. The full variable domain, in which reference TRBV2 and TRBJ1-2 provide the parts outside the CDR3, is EPEVTQTPSHQVTQMGQEVILRCVPISNHLYFYWYRQILGQKVEFLVSFYNNEISEKSEIFDDQFSVERPDGSNFTLKIRSTKLEDSAMYFCASSEERGSGYTFGSGTRLTVV.